Detailed here is one T cell receptor (beta chain). Generated by immunoSEQ multiplex PCR, the TCRdb table keeps only in-frame clones and is missing some. The sample carries some 2.4 million clones, 93% recorded once. This entry is derived from a study of shared clonotypes between healthy human individuals. Study-level information: Two women and a few men aged 18 to 49 served as donors.

CDR1 and CDR2 from the germline V gene are SGHRS and YFSETQ. The CDR3 sequence is 15 residues long. The J segment lost 0 bases and the V segment lost 1 base, leaving 3 bases of the junction unmatched. The sequencing input was naive CD4+ T cells from PBMCs. Subset here: CD45RA+ positively selected. This sequence joins TRBV5-1 and TRBJ1-1, with 7 bases identical to TRBD1. The source of this sequence is a man aged 18 to 30 in good health. Some clones in this sample may be carry-over from other donors' samples. CDR3 sequence reads: CASSLPGGMNTEAFF. In nucleotides, the CDR3 is TGCGCCAGCAGCTTGCCAGGGGGTATGAACACTGAAGCTTTCTTT.